These T cell receptor beta chains were read from a single sample in a study of T cell repertoires in cytomegalovirus infection. TCRdb fed the reads into MiXCR, producing one record per CDR3 protein. The table records some 400,000 distinct CDR3 sequences, 25% to 40% of them present only once. Specimen: PBMCs. Receptors originate from a human donor in good health (CMV status not recorded). Some clones in this sample may be carry-over from other donors' samples. Each CDR3 is given with its conserved first and last residue. D genes are given only for firm matches. The listing skips clone size in some rows; elsewhere it reads once, few, many or a size class.

D gene,CDR3 length,J gene,clone size,V gene,CDR3 DNA,CDR3 protein
.,15,TRBJ1-2,.,TRBV7-2,TGTGCCAGCAGCCAGGCGGGGGGGGGACCCTATGGCTACACCTTC,CASSQAGGGPYGYTF
.,12,TRBJ2-2,.,TRBV12-3/TRBV12-4,TGTGCCAGCAGTTTTTTCACCGGGGAGCTGTTTTTT,CASSFFTGELFF
.,16,TRBJ1-6,few,TRBV6-2/TRBV6-3,TGTGCCAGCAGTTACTCCTGGAGCTCCTATAATTCACCCCTCCACTTT,CASSYSWSSYNSPLHF
.,14,TRBJ1-1,.,TRBV5-6,TGTGCCAGCACTTGGACAGCAATGAACACTGAAGCTTTCTTT,CASTWTAMNTEAFF
.,16,TRBJ2-3,few,TRBV19,TGTGCCAGTAGTCTTGGACAGCAGCGGGGCGAGGATACGCAGTATTTT,CASSLGQQRGEDTQYF
TRBD1,17,TRBJ1-4,many,TRBV7-9,TGTGCCAGCAGCCCGGGACAGGGCAGGACGGGAGATGAAAAACTGTTTTTT,CASSPGQGRTGDEKLFF
.,13,TRBJ2-4,.,TRBV6-2/TRBV6-3,TGTGCCAGCAGTTACTCGCCAGAAAACATTAAGTACTTC,CASSYSPENIKYF
.,15,TRBJ2-3,many,TRBV7-2,TGTGCCAGCAGCCCCGGGGGATACGGCACAGATACGCAGTATTTT,CASSPGGYGTDTQYF
.,15,TRBJ2-3,few,TRBV5-6,TGTGCCAGCAGCTTGGATTTAGTTGGCACAGATACGCAGTATTTT,CASSLDLVGTDTQYF
TRBD1,19,TRBJ2-4,.,TRBV7-9,TGTGCCAGCAGCCCGACAGGGGGCCCATCCGTAAGGGCCAAAAACATTCAGTACTTC,CASSPTGGPSVRAKNIQYF
TRBD1,16,TRBJ2-2,.,TRBV7-9,TGTGCCAGCAGCCAGCAGACAGGGGGCTTGACCGGGGAGCTGTTTTTT,CASSQQTGGLTGELFF
.,18,TRBJ1-4,many,TRBV7-9,TGTGCCAGCAGCTTTCCCGGGGGGACGGAGGCAACTAATGAAAAACTGTTTTTT,CASSFPGGTEATNEKLFF
.,11,TRBJ2-1,.,TRBV29-1,TGCAGCTCAGATAGGGGCAATGAGCAGTTCTTC,CSSDRGNEQFF
.,14,TRBJ1-2,.,TRBV12-3/TRBV12-4,TGTGCCAGCAGTTGGACGGGAACTAACTATGGCTACACCTTC,CASSWTGTNYGYTF
TRBD1,14,TRBJ1-6,once,TRBV15,TGTTCCACCAGCAGGACAGGGGGCAGTTCACCCCTCCACTTT,CSTSRTGGSSPLHF
.,16,TRBJ2-7,many,TRBV7-2,TGTGCCAGCAGCTTAGATGGTGGCGGGGTCTCCTACGAGCAGTACTTC,CASSLDGGGVSYEQYF
.,12,TRBJ1-5,.,TRBV7-6,TGTGCCAGCGGACGGACTAATCAGCCCCAGCATTTT,CASGRTNQPQHF
TRBD1,13,TRBJ1-4,.,TRBV4-1,TGCGCCAGTTCGGGACAGCATAATGAAAAACTGTTTTTT,CASSGQHNEKLFF
.,13,TRBJ2-3,.,TRBV10-2,TGCGCCAGCAGTGTGGGGGGCCGCGATACGCAGTATTTT,CASSVGGRDTQYF
.,15,TRBJ2-1,.,TRBV7-9,TGTGCCAGCAGCTTCGTCGGGGGACCCAACAATGAGCAGTTCTTC,CASSFVGGPNNEQFF
.,14,TRBJ1-2,many,TRBV7-2,TGTGCCAGCAGCCTAACGGGGGGCAATGTGGGCTACACCTTC,CASSLTGGNVGYTF
.,13,TRBJ1-6,many,TRBV7-7,TGTGCCAGCAGCCCTGACCCGAATTCACCCCTCCACTTT,CASSPDPNSPLHF
TRBD2,17,TRBJ2-1,.,TRBV7-2,TGTGCCAGCAGGCCCTTCCGCGCGGGGGGTATGTACAATGAGCAGTTCTTC,CASRPFRAGGMYNEQFF
TRBD1,15,TRBJ2-5,many,TRBV7-9,TGTGCCAGCAGCACAGAGACAGGGGCCCCAGAGACCCAGTACTTC,CASSTETGAPETQYF